Presented here are 28 T cell receptor beta chains from one specimen sequenced in a study of CD8+CD57+ T cells in acquired aplastic anemia. Genomic DNA served as template for TCR beta VDJ and CDR3 profiling. TCRdb redid the calling of the reads with MiXCR, one entry per CDR3 protein. The sample yields about 190,000 distinct CDR3 sequences, around half seen once. The sample consisted of sorted CD4+, CD8+, or CD8+CD57+ T cells (not recorded which) from PBMCs. The receptors here all came from a human donor in good health, serving as a control.

This clonotype was recorded at least ten times. The V and J genes are TRBV29-1 and TRBJ1-2; D possibly corresponds to TRBD1 (5 bases). In germline, CDR1 is SQVTM, CDR2 ANQGSEA. This CDR3 has 15 residues. The V and J ends lost 5 bases and 3 bases respectively, with 19 bases between them. This CDR3 is CSVSSQLVGDYGYTF. CDR3 nucleotide sequence: TGCAGCGTTAGTAGTCAACTAGTAGGGGACTATGGCTACACCTTC.

There are many counts of this clonotype. CDR3 amino acids: CASRVGTGVYNEQFF. The CDR3 DNA reads as TGTGCCAGTAGGGTAGGGACAGGGGTGTACAATGAGCAGTTCTTC. The rearrangement uses TRBV19 and TRBJ2-1; 10 nucleotides match TRBD1. This CDR3 contains 15 residues. With 6 bases clipped from V and 4 bases from J, the junction kept 6 bases outside the gene matches. CDR1 LNHDA and CDR2 SQIVND come from the germline V gene (reference sequence).

V and J are TRBV2 and TRBJ1-5; D is unresolved. This CDR3 region has 13 residues. The V gene lost 7 bases and the J gene lost 4 bases, with 11 bases spanning the gap. Germline V gives CDR1 SNHLY, CDR2 FYNNEI. The CDR3 here is CASIYSLNQPQHF. The CDR3 DNA reads TGTGCCAGCATATACAGCCTTAATCAGCCCCAGCATTTT.

The chain carries TRBV7-6 and TRBJ1-4; D gene uncertain. V was trimmed by 3 bases and J by 5 bases, leaving 7 bases between them. CDR3 length: 13 residues. Germline V CDR1 and CDR2: SGHVS, FNYEAQ. As DNA, the CDR3 is TGTGCCAGCAGCTTGGCCGTGAATGAAAAACTGTTTTTT. This translates into CASSLAVNEKLFF.

This clonotype has a count of ten or more. In nucleotides, the CDR3 is TGTGCCAGCAGTTCTTTAAGGGGGCGCAGGGCTTACGAGCAGTACTTC. Translating gives CASSSLRGRRAYEQYF. The chain uses TRBV28 and TRBJ2-7, with 7 bases that match TRBD1. The CDR3 contains 16 residues. The V segment lost 4 bases and the J segment 4 bases; nucleotides outside the gene matches: 13. Per the germline V gene, CDR1 is MDHEN and CDR2 is SYDVKM. Combining the CDR3 with reference TRBV28 and TRBJ2-7 gives the whole variable domain DVKVTQSSRYLVKRTGEKVFLECVQDMDHENMFWYRQDPGLGLRLIYFSYDVKMKEKGDIPEGYSVSREKKERFSLILESASTNQTSMYLCASSSLRGRRAYEQYFGPGTRLTVT.

The gene calls are TRBV9 and TRBJ2-2, with TRBD1 as a possible D gene (6 bases). The V gene lost 3 bases and the J gene lost 1 base, with 10 bases spanning the gap. The CDR3 runs to 15 residues. Looked up from germline, CDR1 is SGDLS and CDR2 is YYNGEE. CDR3 protein: CASSDTGMNTGELFF. The DNA of the CDR3 is TGTGCCAGCAGCGACACAGGGATGAACACCGGGGAGCTGTTTTTT.

The J gene is TRBJ2-7, the V gene TRBV10-3; 11 bases are a match to TRBD2. In germline, CDR1 is ENHRY, CDR2 SYGVKD. CDR3 length equals 14 residues. CDR3 DNA: TGTGCCATCGGTGAACTAGCGGGAGACGGCGAGCAGTACGTC. Residues: CAIGELAGDGEQYV.

V is TRBV5-6 and J is TRBJ1-2; TRBD1 agrees at 8 bases. This CDR3 has 19 residues. The V gene end was trimmed by 0 bases and the J gene end by 0 bases; junction bases not matched to a gene: 13. CDR1 and CDR2 from the germline V gene are SGHDT and YYEEEE. The CDR3 loop reads CASSLGRGDRLIANYGYTF. As DNA, the CDR3 is TGTGCCAGCAGCTTGGGGCGGGGGGACAGGCTAATAGCTAACTATGGCTACACCTTC.

The rearrangement joins TRBV5-1 to TRBJ2-7; unclear D gene. The V and J ends lost 0 bases and 3 bases respectively, with 7 bases between them. Germline CDR1 SGHRS, CDR2 YFSETQ. This CDR3 contains 13 residues. This CDR3 is CASSLEAFYEQYF. The DNA of the CDR3 is TGCGCCAGCAGCTTGGAAGCGTTCTACGAGCAGTACTTC.

To note about this clonotype: This may come from a read error, since a much larger clone is one base off. This chain uses TRBV27 with TRBJ1-2; TRBD1 matches at 9 bases. The CDR3 sequence is 13 residues long. Germline V gene lookup returns CDR1 MNHEY and CDR2 SMNVEV (reference sequence). J was trimmed by 7 bases and V by 5 bases; bases with no gene match: 5. The CDR3 loop reads CASSRGTGIGYTF. The CDR3 bases are TGTGCCAGCAGTAGAGGGACAGGGATTGGCTACACCTTC.

The V gene is TRBV10-2, the J gene TRBJ1-1; 8 nucleotides agree with TRBD1. CDR3 length: 12 amino acids. CDR1 is WSHSY and CDR2 is SAAADI in the germline V gene. V was clipped by 8 bases and J by 8 bases; unmatched bases: 7. CDR3 sequence: CASLGTGWEAFF. CDR3 DNA sequence: TGCGCCAGCCTTGGGACAGGTTGGGAAGCTTTCTTT.

Only a few counts were recorded for this clonotype. The J gene is TRBJ1-1, the V gene TRBV28, with TRBD1 matching over 8 bases. After removal of 9 bases from V and 0 bases from J, the junction contained 9 bases not matched to a gene. Germline-derived CDR1 and CDR2 are MDHEN and SYDVKM. The CDR3 is 15 residues long. This CDR3 is CASRIQGALNTEAFF. The DNA for the CDR3 is TGTGCCAGTCGGATCCAGGGGGCGTTGAACACTGAAGCTTTCTTT.

The chain joins TRBV10-3 to TRBJ1-3; no clear D gene. The CDR3 consists of 14 residues. The germline V gene encodes CDR1 ENHRY and CDR2 SYGVKD. Trimming cost V 3 bases and J 0 bases, with 6 bases left between them. The CDR3 sequence is CAISDRSSGNTIYF. The CDR3 nucleotides read TGTGCCATCAGTGATAGGAGCTCTGGAAACACCATATATTTT.

Comment on this clonotype: This could be a read error, since a much larger clone is one nucleotide away. The rearrangement uses TRBV6-1 and TRBJ2-1; 7 bases are a match to TRBD1. CDR3 length: 14 amino acids. Germline V gene lookup returns CDR1 MNHNS and CDR2 SASEGT. CDR3 amino acids: CASREGQSHNEQLF. The CDR3 nucleotides read TGTGCCAGCAGAGAGGGACAGTCTCACAATGAGCAGTTATTC.

This clonotype came up many times. The chain links TRBV2 to TRBJ2-2; 7 nucleotides match TRBD2. Trimming cost V 4 bases and J 1 base; bases outside gene matches: 6. The germline V gene has CDR1 SNHLY and CDR2 FYNNEI. This CDR3 is 16 amino acids long. The CDR3 protein is CASSGSRGWNTGELFF. The CDR3 DNA is TGTGCCAGCAGTGGATCGCGGGGGTGGAACACCGGGGAGCTGTTTTTT.

This CDR3 is CASRDGTLYEQYF. The CDR3 bases are TGTGCCAGCAGGGACGGGACCCTCTACGAGCAGTACTTC. This chain links TRBV6-5 with TRBJ2-7, with D possibly being TRBD1 or TRBD2 (5 bases each). Germline V lookup: CDR1 MNHEY, CDR2 SVGAGI. Trimming cost V 6 bases and J 3 bases, with 12 bases left between them. The CDR3 is 13 amino acids.

This chain joins TRBV20-1 and TRBJ1-5, with TRBD1 identical over 12 bases. Germline lookup yields CDR1 DFQATT and CDR2 SNEGSKA (reference sequence). The CDR3 totals 13 residues. The junction had 8 bases not matched to a gene; V was cut back by 8 bases and J by 9 bases. The CDR3 DNA follows: TGCAGTTACGGGACAGGGGGCATCCGGCCCCAGCATTTT. It codes for CSYGTGGIRPQHF.

The rearrangement uses TRBV11-3 and TRBJ2-7, with a weak D call TRBD1 (8 bases). CDR1 is SGHNT, CDR2 YENEEA, per germline. Deletions cut 5 bases from V and 2 bases from J, with 16 bases between. This CDR3 spans 15 amino acids. The DNA for the CDR3 is TGTGCCAGCAGCCAAAACAGGGGGGGGCCCTACGAGCAGTACTTC. It translates to CASSQNRGGPYEQYF.

The rearrangement uses TRBV7-8 and TRBJ1-5, with 7 bases that match TRBD1. CDR3 size: 16 residues. With 5 bases clipped from V and 6 bases from J, the junction kept 13 bases outside the gene matches. Looked up from germline, CDR1 is SGHVS and CDR2 is FQNEAQ. The CDR3 loop is CASSPIQQGTFQPQHF. CDR3 sequence (DNA): TGTGCCAGCAGCCCGATCCAACAGGGGACTTTTCAGCCCCAGCATTTT. Based on the CDR3 plus reference TRBV7-8 and TRBJ1-5, the full variable domain is GAGVSQSPRYKVAKRGQDVALRCDPISGHVSLFWYQQALGQGPEFLTYFQNEAQLDKSGLPSDRFFAERPEGSVSTLKIQRTQQEDSAVYLCASSPIQQGTFQPQHFGDGTRLSIL.

At least ten counts were recorded for this clonotype. One junction end disagrees with the germline gene, perhaps due to a read error. The rearrangement joins TRBV7-7 to TRBJ2-5, with 12 bases lining up with TRBD2. CDR1 and CDR2 from the germline V gene are SSHAT and FNYEAQ (reference sequence). CDR3 size: 16 residues. The CDR3 nucleotides read TGTGCTAGCAGCTTAGGACTAGCGGGGCCCCAAGAGACCCAGTACTTC. It translates to CASSLGLAGPQETQYF.

The chain carries TRBV5-1 and TRBJ2-1; 11 positions agree with TRBD2. Trimming took 0 bases from V and 8 from J; bases not matched to a gene: 4. CDR3 length: 15 amino acids. Germline V gene data show CDR1 as SGHRS and CDR2 as YFSETQ. The CDR3 nucleotides are TGCGCCAGCAGCTTGGCCCTAGCGGGGGGCGATGAGCAGTTCTTC. Translated: CASSLALAGGDEQFF.

This clonotype has a count of ten or more. The chain couples TRBV5-1 to TRBJ1-2; D remains unclear. V lost 0 bases, J lost 6 bases, and 9 bases lay in between. CDR3 length equals 13 residues. Germline V gives CDR1 SGHRS, CDR2 YFSETQ. The CDR3 bases are TGCGCCAGCAGCTTGGCGGCGGTAGATGGCTACACCTTC. This codes for CASSLAAVDGYTF.

The V call is TRBV14, the J call TRBJ2-3, with a possible D match to TRBD1 (5 bases). Germline V CDR1 and CDR2: SGHDN, FVKESK. Trimming took 6 bases from V and 7 from J, leaving 14 bases between them. CDR3 length: 13 residues. The DNA for the CDR3 is TGTGCCAGCAGGCTAGACAGTTCACATACGCAGTATTTT. Translated: CASRLDSSHTQYF. The variable domain in full, completed from reference TRBV14 and TRBJ2-3, reads EAGVTQFPSHSVIEKGQTVTLRCDPISGHDNLYWYRRVMGKEIKFLLHFVKESKQDESGMPNNRFLAERTGGTYSTLKVQPAELEDSGVYFCASRLDSSHTQYFGPGTRLTVL.

This chain uses TRBV10-3 with TRBJ2-1, with a tentative D call TRBD2 (6 bases). The CDR3 extends over 13 amino acids. CDR1 is ENHRY and CDR2 is SYGVKD in the germline V gene. V lost 0 bases and J 6 bases, leaving 6 bases between the germline ends. This chain's CDR3 is CAISESGSNEQFF. The CDR3 DNA is TGTGCCATCAGTGAGTCCGGGAGCAATGAGCAGTTCTTC.

The chain has TRBV24-1 and TRBJ2-3; D is undetermined. CDR1 and CDR2 (germline): KGHDR, SFDVKD. This CDR3 has 13 residues. Trimming stripped 3 bases from V and 6 bases from J, with 9 bases between. CDR3 bases: TGTGCCACCAGTGATCCCCCGGTGGATACGCAGTATTTT. It is translated as CATSDPPVDTQYF.

This clonotype was counted at least ten times. The junction departs from germline at one end; a sequencing error may be responsible. The chain recombines TRBV7-6 with TRBJ2-5; weak D call: TRBD1 (5 bases). The CDR3 contains 14 residues. Germline lookup yields CDR1 SGHVS and CDR2 FNYEAQ. DNA for the CDR3: TGCGCCAGCAGCTTGGGGCAGGGCCAAGAGACCCAGTACTTC. It yields the protein CASSLGQGQETQYF.

This clonotype appeared once. This chain joins TRBV20-1 and TRBJ2-7, with 10 bases aligning to TRBD1. The ends lost 3 bases at V and 0 bases at J; junction bases unmatched: 11. Germline values: CDR1 DFQATT, CDR2 SNEGSKA (reference sequence). The CDR3 covers 17 residues. The CDR3 protein is CSASRQGALWSSYEQYF. In DNA, the CDR3 is TGCAGTGCTAGCAGACAGGGGGCCCTTTGGAGCTCCTACGAGCAGTACTTC.

This clonotype was recorded a few times. This chain joins TRBV24-1 and TRBJ1-5; D gene unclear. Trimming took off 7 bases at V and 5 bases at J, with 14 bases between the two ends. The germline gives CDR1 KGHDR, CDR2 SFDVKD. The CDR3 covers 14 residues. The CDR3 region is CATSTTSYDQPQHF. The CDR3 region has the DNA TGTGCCACCAGCACCACAAGCTACGATCAGCCCCAGCATTTT.